This TCR beta chain was sequenced for a study of human T cells and chemical hapten exposure. Overall study: Weekly diphenylcyclopropenone doses were given to patients' scalps across the roughly 24-week study. The upper back received 0.01% DPC by patch testing, with results read at 6 days. Study-level results: Donors were affected by alopecia, so their immune reaction might vary from that of healthy individuals.

On this clonotype itself: The target antigen is unknown.

The CDR3 totals 15 residues. Trimming took 4 bases from V and 5 from J; bases not matched to a gene: 5. Germline V CDR1 and CDR2: SGHAT, FQNNGV. Time point described: patch test 3, about 24 weeks after DPC sensitization. Regarding treatment: therapeutic diphenylcyclopropenone sensitization with weekly scalp DPC. Unfractionated whole blood served as the source for total RNA extraction. TCRdb ran MiXCR on the RACE reads and lists one entry per CDR3 protein. Of roughly 89,000 distinct CDR3 sequences in the sample, about a tenth were seen once. This TCR came from a woman aged 30 to 39 with alopecia areata. Some clones in this sample may be carry-over from other donors' samples. The source was whole blood, collected in connection with sensitization to the hapten diphenylcyclopropenone (DPC). V gene TRBV11-2 combines with J gene TRBJ2-1; 10 bases are a match to TRBD2. In DNA, the CDR3 is TGTGCCAGCAGCTCAACAGCGGGAGGGCACAATGAGCAGTTCTTC. Translation: CASSSTAGGHNEQFF.